This TCR beta chain was observed in a study of CD8 T cells in ankylosing spondylitis (dated by TCRdb to the late 2010s). Regarding the complete study: The study profiled T cell receptor beta repertoires in healthy donors and ankylosing spondylitis patients to find disease-linked TCR variants. In total, the full study cohort was made up of roughly 110 healthy donors and about two dozen ankylosing spondylitis patients. Peripheral blood was sampled, and synovial fluid was also collected from ankylosing spondylitis patients.

Sequencing was performed on an Illumina HiSeq 2500. TCR beta libraries were prepared by quantitative 5'-RACE with molecular barcodes. The paper's data handling went like this. A new computational method based on a probabilistic model of VDJ rearrangement was used to identify disease-linked TCR variants. The public reads were reprocessed in TCRdb via fastp at Q25 and MiXCR, keeping in-frame beta chains. Every distinct CDR3 protein forms one entry, paired with its most common genes and DNA. The V and J calls, along with clone size, are taken from TCRdb and not from the paper's own processing. The sample profile shows roughly 40,000 distinct CDR3 sequences; 2.7% of them were found once. The ten largest clonotypes hold approximately 4.3% of the sample. This clonotype was counted many times. The antigen this receptor binds is unknown. No base-level quality is on record; no much larger clone is a single base apart.

V is cut back by 0 bases and J by 4 bases, with 10 bases in the junction unmatched. The germline V gene specifies SGDLS as CDR1 and YYNGEE as CDR2. Including the terminal cysteine and phenylalanine, the CDR3 comprises 17 residues. Only the CDR3 portion is preserved as DNA: 51 bases, with reading frame beginning at the first base. Beyond this particular receptor, the publication reports: The disease-linked clones had a CD8+ phenotype and were found at relatively low frequencies in peripheral blood. Some TCR beta motif variants had previously been reported in synovial fluid and blood of reactive arthritis patients, which suggested common disease-initiation mechanisms. According to the report, matched synovial fluid samples from ankylosing spondylitis patients were significantly enriched for the disease-linked clones. Blood from ankylosing spondylitis patients appeared to be characterized by a TCR beta motif composed of roughly 8 highly homologous amino acid variants.

Sequencing was carried out using blood, either unsorted or a sorted T cell fraction (not recorded which). Recombination linked TRBV9 to TRBJ2-3; the junction holds 8 bases that match TRBD1. This clonotype was sampled from a male donor with ankylosing spondylitis or in good health (not recorded which). The CDR3 region: CASSVGRTGSLSDTQYF. The nucleotide sequence reads as follows: TGTGCCAGCAGCGTAGGCCGGACAGGGTCGCTATCAGATACGCAGTATTTT.